These 12 T cell receptor beta chains were all obtained from the same sample, sequenced in a study of technical replicates of blood from a handful of donors. Profiled with immunoSEQ multiplex PCR; TCRdb holds only in-frame clones, not every one. Of some 81,000 clones in the sample, roughly nine tenths were seen once. The sequencing sample was made of T cells isolated from PBMCs. These receptors were taken from a human donor in good health.

The chain employs TRBV30 and TRBJ1-5; 9 nucleotides match TRBD1. The V gene end was trimmed by 0 bases and the J gene end by 7 bases; junction bases not matched to a gene: 10. This CDR3 comprises 16 residues. CDR1 GTSNPN and CDR2 SVGIG come from the germline V gene (reference sequence). The CDR3 DNA follows: TGTGCCTGGAGTGTCAAAACAGGGGGCCCAGGACAGCCCCAGCATTTT. The encoded protein is CAWSVKTGGPGQPQHF.

The genes are TRBV19 and TRBJ2-7, with 7 positions matching TRBD1. The CDR3 runs 13 residues. V gave up 4 bases and J gave up 2 bases; unmatched junction bases: 2. Germline V CDR1 and CDR2: LNHDA, SQIVND (reference sequence). The CDR3 loop is CASSRDSTYEQYF. CDR3 DNA sequence: TGTGCCAGTAGTAGGGACAGCACCTACGAGCAGTACTTC. The whole variable domain, remainder taken from reference TRBV19 and TRBJ2-7, is DGGITQSPKYLFRKEGQNVTLSCEQNLNHDAMYWYRQDPGQGLRLIYYSQIVNDFQKGDIAEGYSVSREKKESFPLTVTSAQKNPTAFYLCASSRDSTYEQYFGPGTRLTVT.

The gene calls are TRBV21-1 and TRBJ2-7; TRBD2 is taken as the D call from the table, unchecked against the DNA. TRBV21-1 is labeled a pseudogene. There are 15 residues in the CDR3. DNA of the CDR3: TGTGCCAGCAGCAAAGCCGGGAGAGGTGCCTACGAGCAGTACTTC. Its translation: CASSKAGRGAYEQYF.

A few counts support this clone. The rearrangement links TRBV29-1 to TRBJ1-1, with a weak D call TRBD1 (5 bases). The CDR3 is 12 residues long. The ends were cut back, 6 bases at V and 6 bases at J, with 14 bases in the middle. Germline CDR1 is SQVTM and CDR2 is ANQGSEA. The DNA of the CDR3 is TGCAGCGTACCCGCGGGGCCAGCTGAAGCTTTCTTT. Protein: CSVPAGPAEAFF.

This chain uses TRBV7-9 with TRBJ2-7, with D unclear. V was pared by 5 bases and J by 6 bases, with 17 bases between. Germline V gives CDR1 SEHNR, CDR2 FQNEAQ (reference sequence). This CDR3 is built from 14 residues. This chain's CDR3 is CASSRTEKPSEQYF. CDR3 sequence (DNA): TGTGCCAGCAGCCGTACTGAGAAACCGTCCGAGCAGTACTTC.

This rearrangement joins TRBV6-6 to TRBJ2-7, with 10 positions matching TRBD2. The length of the CDR3 is 15 residues. The germline CDR1 and CDR2 sequences are MNHNY and SVGAGI (reference sequence). Trimming removed 5 bases from V and 0 bases from J; junction bases left unmatched: 4. CDR3 coding DNA: TGTGCCAGCAGTGGAGGACTAGCGGACTCCTACGAGCAGTACTTC. Protein sequence: CASSGGLADSYEQYF.

This chain connects TRBV9 to TRBJ2-3; 7 bases are shared with TRBD2. Germline values: CDR1 SGDLS, CDR2 YYNGEE. V was clipped by 4 bases and J by 1 base; unmatched bases: 15. There are 18 residues in the CDR3. The CDR3 bases are TGTGCCAGCAGCCGCAAGAGTTCCATCGCGGGGGGCACAGATACGCAGTATTTT. This translates into CASSRKSSIAGGTDTQYF.

This clone appeared a few times. The V call is TRBV5-1, the J call TRBJ1-2; TRBD1 might be the D (6 bases). Trimming removed 0 bases at V and 10 bases at J, with 10 bases between. Germline CDR1 SGHRS, CDR2 YFSETQ. This CDR3 region has 12 residues. The CDR3 DNA sequence: TGCGCCAGCAGCTTGGGGCAGGGGTCCTACACCTTC. Protein product: CASSLGQGSYTF.

The gene calls are TRBV9 and TRBJ2-5; a weak D match, TRBD1 (6 bases). Per the germline V gene, CDR1 is SGDLS and CDR2 is YYNGEE. V lost 3 bases and J 6 bases, leaving 12 bases between the germline ends. This CDR3 spans 13 amino acids. The CDR3 DNA sequence: TGTGCCAGCAGCGAAGGGGGTGGGCAGACCCAGTACTTC. Its protein is CASSEGGGQTQYF. The variable domain in full, completed from reference TRBV9 and TRBJ2-5, reads DSGVTQTPKHLITATGQRVTLRCSPRSGDLSVYWYQQSLDQGLQFLIQYYNGEERAKGNILERFSAQQFPDLHSELNLSSLELGDSALYFCASSEGGGQTQYFGPGTRLLVL.

The rearrangement joins TRBV19 to TRBJ2-5; 7 bases map to TRBD1. After removal of 4 bases from V and 1 base from J, the junction contained 9 bases not matched to a gene. Per germline, CDR1 LNHDA and CDR2 SQIVND (reference sequence). This CDR3 contains 16 residues. The CDR3 region has the DNA TGTGCCAGTAGTACCCTCGGGACAGCCCTCCAAGAGACCCAGTACTTC. Translated, it gives CASSTLGTALQETQYF.

This rearrangement joins TRBV7-6 to TRBJ2-7; maybe TRBD1 (5 bases). The CDR3 extends over 14 amino acids. V was clipped by 2 bases and J by 3 bases, with 11 bases between them. CDR1 and CDR2 (germline): SGHVS, FNYEAQ. The CDR3 DNA sequence: TGTGCCAGCAGCTTATTTGCAGGGAACTACGAGCAGTACTTC. This encodes CASSLFAGNYEQYF.

V is TRBV18 and J is TRBJ1-2, with 9 bases that match TRBD1. This CDR3 is built from 17 residues. V lost 2 bases to trimming and J lost 8 bases; unmatched junction nucleotides: 15. Germline CDR1 KGHSH, CDR2 LQKENI. The CDR3 DNA reads TGTGCCAGCTCACCATGGGACAGGGTATCCCCCTTGGGAGGCTACACCTTC. Amino acids: CASSPWDRVSPLGGYTF.